Below, 8 T cell receptor beta chains from the same sample are listed, as sequenced in a study of T cell responses to AZD1222 COVID-19 vaccine. Assay: immunoSEQ multiplex PCR; the TCRdb copy retains only in-frame clones and omits some. The sample includes more than 110,000 clones, roughly 89% of them seen just once. The specimen was peripheral blood, collected on day 0 of AZD1222 vaccination. These receptors came from an adult in good health.

The chain combines TRBV19 with TRBJ1-4, with TRBD1 as a possible D gene (5 bases). CDR1 LNHDA and CDR2 SQIVND come from the germline V gene (reference sequence). The length of the CDR3 is 14 residues. Trimming pared 3 bases from V and 2 bases from J, leaving 7 bases between. CDR3 sequence: CASSIPGTNEKLFF. The DNA of the CDR3 is TGTGCCAGTAGTATCCCAGGGACTAATGAAAAACTGTTTTTT. Full variable domain (rest looked up from reference TRBV19 and TRBJ1-4): DGGITQSPKYLFRKEGQNVTLSCEQNLNHDAMYWYRQDPGQGLRLIYYSQIVNDFQKGDIAEGYSVSREKKESFPLTVTSAQKNPTAFYLCASSIPGTNEKLFFGSGTQLSVL.

V gene TRBV27 combines with J gene TRBJ1-4; TRBD1 matches 10 bases. Unmatched junction bases numbered 3, after V lost 4 bases and J lost 7 bases. The CDR3 is made up of 14 amino acids. CDR1 MNHEY and CDR2 SMNVEV come from the germline V gene (reference sequence). This CDR3 reads CASSSGTGAEKLFF. The CDR3 nucleotides read TGTGCCAGCAGTTCCGGGACAGGGGCTGAAAAACTGTTTTTT.

This chain links TRBV2 with TRBJ1-1, with a tentative D call TRBD1 (5 bases). The germline CDR1 and CDR2 sequences are SNHLY and FYNNEI. This CDR3 region has 16 residues. Trimming cost V 9 bases and J 1 base, with 21 bases left between them. The CDR3 sequence is CARAGRDSFTNTEAFF. CDR3 nucleotide sequence: TGTGCCAGGGCGGGACGCGACAGTTTTACGAACACTGAAGCTTTCTTT.

V is TRBV7-9 and J is TRBJ1-2, with no clear D. The CDR3 runs to 14 residues. Germline values: CDR1 SEHNR, CDR2 FQNEAQ (reference sequence). Trimming removed 5 bases at V and 0 bases at J, with 10 bases between. As DNA, the CDR3 is TGTGCCAGCAGCCCGATAGGAGCTAACTATGGCTACACCTTC. This sequence encodes CASSPIGANYGYTF. Supplemented by reference TRBV7-9 and TRBJ1-2, the full variable domain reads DTGVSQNPRHKITKRGQNVTFRCDPISEHNRLYWYRQTLGQGPEFLTYFQNEAQLEKSRLLSDRFSAERPKGSFSTLEIQRTEQGDSAMYLCASSPIGANYGYTFGSGTRLTVV.

The chain has TRBV5-5 and TRBJ2-7; perhaps TRBD1 as D (6 bases). V lost 3 bases and J 5 bases, leaving 15 bases between the germline ends. CDR1 is SGHKS and CDR2 is YYEKEE in the germline V gene (reference sequence). The CDR3 is 14 residues long. CDR3 nucleotides: TGTGCCAGCAGCTGGTCGTCCCAGGGGAACGAGCAGTACTTC. Its translation: CASSWSSQGNEQYF.

The J gene is TRBJ1-1, the V gene TRBV6-5; D is unresolved. The CDR3 runs 12 residues. Trimming took 2 bases from V and 4 from J, leaving 5 bases between them. Germline loops: CDR1 MNHEY, CDR2 SVGAGI. The CDR3 DNA sequence: TGTGCCAGCAGTTACCTCGGCACTGAAGCTTTCTTT. Translating gives CASSYLGTEAFF.

V usage is TRBV5-1 and J usage is TRBJ1-4, with 8 bases identical to TRBD1. Germline assignment: CDR1 SGHRS and CDR2 YFSETQ. The CDR3 covers 13 residues. V shed 4 bases, J shed 7 bases, and the junction held 3 bases outside the gene matches. Written as DNA, the CDR3 is TGCGCCAGCAGCGGGACAGGTCGTGAAAAACTGTTTTTT. As protein: CASSGTGREKLFF.

V and J are TRBV19 and TRBJ1-3; D is ambiguous. The germline V gene encodes CDR1 LNHDA and CDR2 SQIVND (reference sequence). The CDR3 spans 13 residues. The ends were cut back, 5 bases at V and 0 bases at J, with 5 bases in the middle. DNA for the CDR3: TGTGCCAGTAGTCCCTCCTCTGGAAACACCATATATTTT. It is translated as CASSPSSGNTIYF. The whole variable domain, filled in from reference TRBV19 and TRBJ1-3, reads DGGITQSPKYLFRKEGQNVTLSCEQNLNHDAMYWYRQDPGQGLRLIYYSQIVNDFQKGDIAEGYSVSREKKESFPLTVTSAQKNPTAFYLCASSPSSGNTIYFGEGSWLTVV.